This T cell receptor beta chain was captured by sequencing in a study of beta chain features in type 1 diabetes. Study details: Sorted cells numbering roughly 100,000,000 were examined across all samples. Findings and limits, study-wide: People with Type 1 diabetes carried modestly yet significantly shorter TCRB CDR3s in all four CD4+ subsets.

What was sequenced were expressed TCRB transcripts, since all of the isolated RNA had been reverse transcribed. Profiling relied on immunoSEQ multiplex PCR, and the TCRdb table lists in-frame clones only, not all of them. The sample comprises tens of thousands of clones, roughly 52% of which are singletons, and 2.6% rests with the top ten. Concerning this clone: Its antigen is as yet unknown.

Sorting of CD4+ naive, central memory, regulatory and stem cell-like memory cells was performed via CD45RO/CCR7/CD25/CD127/CD95/CD27. All of the sorted populations showed purity greater than 95%. Sequenced material: Tregs from blood. This sequence was found in a woman aged 40 to 50 with type 1 diabetes.

Here the CDR3 reads CASSANQGNTEAFF. The CDR3 nucleotides are TGCGCCAGCAGCGCAAACCAGGGGAACACTGAAGCTTTCTTT. The chain has TRBV5-1 and TRBJ1-1; tentative D call: TRBD1 (5 bases). The CDR3 is 14 amino acids. Germline loops: CDR1 SGHRS, CDR2 YFSETQ. V lost 4 bases to trimming and J lost 1 base, with 11 bases between them.